A selection of T cell receptor beta chains follows, all from one sample in a study of breast tumors, draining lymph nodes, adjacent tissues. TCRdb recomputed calls from the multiplex PCR reads with MiXCR, one row per CDR3 protein. Of about 140,000 distinct CDR3 sequences in the sample, approximately 20% were seen once. Input material: axillary lymph node tissue. These receptors originate from a female donor with breast cancer. Some clones in this sample may be carry-over from other donors' samples. Both conserved end residues are trimmed from each CDR3. Fields, in order: CDR3 length, V gene, J gene, CDR3 protein.

CDR3 length: 11
V gene: TRBV19
J gene: TRBJ2-5
CDR3 protein: ASRYRASETQY

CDR3 length: 13
V gene: TRBV11-3
J gene: TRBJ2-1
CDR3 protein: ASSLDHDRYNEQF

CDR3 length: 15
V gene: TRBV20-1
J gene: TRBJ2-3
CDR3 protein: SARPGLAGGFADTQY

CDR3 length: 13
V gene: TRBV6-5
J gene: TRBJ2-1
CDR3 protein: ASRLAGVTYNEQF

CDR3 length: 12
V gene: TRBV4-2
J gene: TRBJ1-2
CDR3 protein: ASSQDWRAQGYT

CDR3 length: 18
V gene: TRBV6-2/TRBV6-3
J gene: TRBJ2-2
CDR3 protein: ASSYALSFLAGGRTGELF

CDR3 length: 12
V gene: TRBV6-2/TRBV6-3
J gene: TRBJ2-1
CDR3 protein: ASSLVGGPNEQF

CDR3 length: 14
V gene: TRBV7-2
J gene: TRBJ1-6
CDR3 protein: ASSFSGAAYNSPLH

CDR3 length: 11
V gene: TRBV28
J gene: TRBJ2-3
CDR3 protein: ASSLYGTDTQY

CDR3 length: 11
V gene: TRBV2
J gene: TRBJ2-7
CDR3 protein: ASRRTGFGEQY

CDR3 length: 15
V gene: TRBV7-9
J gene: TRBJ2-5
CDR3 protein: ASSLTGAVGGQETQY

CDR3 length: 9
V gene: TRBV29-1
J gene: TRBJ2-1
CDR3 protein: SVETRNEQF

CDR3 length: 11
V gene: TRBV3-1
J gene: TRBJ1-5
CDR3 protein: ASSQGRIQPQH

CDR3 length: 9
V gene: TRBV20-1
J gene: TRBJ2-5
CDR3 protein: SARHQEAQY

CDR3 length: 16
V gene: TRBV11-2
J gene: TRBJ2-7
CDR3 protein: ASSKWGGGLAGDYEQY

CDR3 length: 12
V gene: TRBV18
J gene: TRBJ2-5
CDR3 protein: ASVPGQELGTQY

CDR3 length: 9
V gene: TRBV12-3/TRBV12-4
J gene: TRBJ2-7
CDR3 protein: ASSQALEQY